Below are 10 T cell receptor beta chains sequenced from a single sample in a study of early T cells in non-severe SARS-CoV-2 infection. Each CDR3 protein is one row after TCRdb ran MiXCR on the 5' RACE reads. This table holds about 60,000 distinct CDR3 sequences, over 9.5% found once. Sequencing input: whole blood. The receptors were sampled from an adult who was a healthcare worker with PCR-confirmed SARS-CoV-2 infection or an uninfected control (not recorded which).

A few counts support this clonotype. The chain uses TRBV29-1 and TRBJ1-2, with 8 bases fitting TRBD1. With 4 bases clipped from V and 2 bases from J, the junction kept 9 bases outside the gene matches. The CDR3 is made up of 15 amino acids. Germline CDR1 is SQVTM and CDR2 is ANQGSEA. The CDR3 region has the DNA TGCAGCGTTGCGGGACAGGACGCGGGAAACTATGGCTACACCTTC. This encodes CSVAGQDAGNYGYTF.

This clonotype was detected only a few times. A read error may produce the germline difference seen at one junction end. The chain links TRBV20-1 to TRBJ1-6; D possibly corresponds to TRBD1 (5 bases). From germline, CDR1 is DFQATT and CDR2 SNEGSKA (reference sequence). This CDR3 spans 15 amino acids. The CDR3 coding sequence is TGCAGTGCTAGACTTCCTGGGGCCGATAATTCAACCCTCCACTTT. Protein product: CSARLPGADNSTLHF.

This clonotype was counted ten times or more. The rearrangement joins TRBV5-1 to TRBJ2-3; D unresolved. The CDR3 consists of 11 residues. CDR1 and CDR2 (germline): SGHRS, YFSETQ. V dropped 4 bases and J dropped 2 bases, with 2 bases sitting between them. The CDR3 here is CASSTTDTQYF. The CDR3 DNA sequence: TGCGCCAGCAGCACCACAGATACGCAGTATTTT.

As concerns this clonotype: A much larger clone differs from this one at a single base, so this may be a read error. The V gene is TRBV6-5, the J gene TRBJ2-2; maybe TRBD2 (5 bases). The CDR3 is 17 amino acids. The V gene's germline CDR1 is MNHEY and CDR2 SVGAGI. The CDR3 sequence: CASSYSSARPNTGKLFF. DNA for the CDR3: TGTGCCAGCAGTTACTCTAGCGCTAGGCCGAACACCGGGAAGCTGTTTTTT.

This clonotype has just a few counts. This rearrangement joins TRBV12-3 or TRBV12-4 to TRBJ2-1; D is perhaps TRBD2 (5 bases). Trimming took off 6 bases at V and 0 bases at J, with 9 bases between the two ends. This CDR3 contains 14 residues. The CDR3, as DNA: TGTGCCAGCAGGGGCGGGCGCTCCTACAATGAGCAGTTCTTC. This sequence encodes CASRGGRSYNEQFF.

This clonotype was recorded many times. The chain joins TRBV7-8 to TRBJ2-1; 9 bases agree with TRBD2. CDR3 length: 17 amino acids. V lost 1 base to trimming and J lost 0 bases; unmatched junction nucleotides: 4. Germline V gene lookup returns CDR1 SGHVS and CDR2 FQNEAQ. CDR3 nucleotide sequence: TGTGCCAGCAGCTTAGGTGGCGGGGGGGCCTCCTACAATGAGCAGTTCTTC. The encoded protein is CASSLGGGGASYNEQFF.

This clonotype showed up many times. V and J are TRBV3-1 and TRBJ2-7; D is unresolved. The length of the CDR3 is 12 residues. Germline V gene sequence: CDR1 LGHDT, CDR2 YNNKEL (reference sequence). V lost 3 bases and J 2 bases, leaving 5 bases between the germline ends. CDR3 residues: CASSQPPYEQYF. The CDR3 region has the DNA TGTGCCAGCAGCCAGCCACCCTACGAGCAGTACTTC.

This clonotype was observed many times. For the CDR3, the DNA is TGTGCCAGCAGTTCACGCTACGAGCAGTACTTC. Translating it yields CASSSRYEQYF. The V gene is TRBV28, the J gene TRBJ2-7, with D unresolved. Trimming shortened V by 4 bases and J by 3 bases, and 4 bases separated the two germline ends. The CDR3 is 11 amino acids. Germline loops: CDR1 MDHEN, CDR2 SYDVKM.

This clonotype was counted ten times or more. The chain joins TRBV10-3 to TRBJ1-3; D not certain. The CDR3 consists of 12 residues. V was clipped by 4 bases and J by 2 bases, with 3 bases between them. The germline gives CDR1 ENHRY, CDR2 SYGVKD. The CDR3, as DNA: TGTGCCATCAGTGGTACTGGAAACACCATATATTTT. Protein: CAISGTGNTIYF.

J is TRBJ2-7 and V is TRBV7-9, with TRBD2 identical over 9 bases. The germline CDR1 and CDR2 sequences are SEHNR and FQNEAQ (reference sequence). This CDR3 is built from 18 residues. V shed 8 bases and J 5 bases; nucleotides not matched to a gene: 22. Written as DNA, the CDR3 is TGTGCCAGCTGCCTAGCGGGGACCTATGTGATGACTGTGGACGAGCAGTACTTC. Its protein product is CASCLAGTYVMTVDEQYF.